Sequencing of this TCR beta chain was carried out in a study of technical replicates of blood from a handful of donors. The CDR3 covers 17 residues. Germline values: CDR1 LGHNA, CDR2 YNFKEQ. V was pared by 0 bases and J by 2 bases, with 9 bases of the junction left unmatched. Produced via immunoSEQ multiplex PCR; TCRdb's table is partial and in-frame only. The top ten clones hold 0.25% of a sample with over 60,000 clones, 93% of them seen once. The chain couples TRBV4-2 to TRBJ1-2; 7 nucleotides align to TRBD1. Sequenced input: T cells isolated from PBMCs. The clonotype originates from a human donor in good health. The CDR3 reads CASSQDLVGDSNYGYTF. CDR3 DNA sequence: TGTGCCAGCAGCCAAGATCTGGTGGGGGACAGCAACTATGGCTACACCTTC.